This TCR beta chain was documented in a study of glioma-infiltrating T cells after dendritic cell vaccination. Study summary: Dendritic cell vaccination trial patients had either newly diagnosed or recurrent glioblastoma.

The time point here: after dendritic cell vaccination, including at tumor progression/relapse. Selection required adequate fresh-frozen tumor tissue plus more than two years' survival data. The method was immunoSEQ multiplex PCR; TCRdb's version includes in-frame clones alone and lacks a portion of them. The sample lists roughly 100,000 clones; 90% were seen once. The CDR3 has 16 amino acids. V lost 1 base to trimming and J lost 7 bases, with 21 bases between them. Per the germline V gene, CDR1 is SGDLS and CDR2 is YYNGEE. The sequencing here drew on blood, taken after dendritic cell vaccination. This clonotype originated in a human donor with glioblastoma. The chain recombines TRBV9 with TRBJ2-7, with TRBD1 as a possible D gene (6 bases). The CDR3 is CASSVPSQGCWWEQYF. CDR3 nucleotides: TGTGCCAGCAGCGTACCATCACAGGGATGCTGGTGGGAGCAGTACTTC.